What follows is one T cell receptor (beta chain) and its context. One junction end does not reproduce the germline sequence, and a read error may be involved. Time point indicated: peripheral blood 6 weeks after treatment start. All patients handed over anywhere from 1 to 8 samples, pretreatment and on-treatment. The sample originates from a study of PD-L1 blockade in urothelial cancer. For the study at large: Patients went on atezolizumab in the mid-2010s, receiving 1,200 mg intravenously every 3 weeks. Bladder-origin urothelial cancer in males described about 85% of the roughly 29 patients. Patients had been given 0 to 3 earlier chemotherapy regimens.

Only in-frame clones appear in the TCRdb table, and some are missing; sequencing was by immunoSEQ multiplex PCR. Of more than 90,000 clones in the sample, less than 95% were seen once. CDR3 size: 11 residues. Germline CDR1 is ENHRY and CDR2 is SYGVKD. The clonotype was recovered from a man aged 60-69 years with urothelial cancer. V is TRBV10-3 and J is TRBJ1-4, with 7 bases fitting TRBD1. Sample: PBMCs, taken around atezolizumab (anti-PD-L1) treatment. The CDR3 DNA follows: TGTGCCATCAGTGCTGGAGACAGGGAGATTTTT. The encoded protein is CAISAGDREIF.